This record concerns one T cell receptor beta chain sequence. Its antigen is unknown. PCR was performed a second time for roughly 7 to 12 cycles using a sample-barcoded 5' primer and a J-beta primer mix. TCRdb used MiXCR to reprocess the 5' RACE reads, holding one entry per CDR3 protein. The sample includes roughly 560,000 distinct CDR3 sequences, around 24% of them seen just once. The CDR3 contains 15 residues. V shed 6 bases and J shed 4 bases, with 16 bases lying between them. These data are taken from a study of blood T cells in healthy people across ages. Study-wide results and limits: Naive and antigen-experienced cells were not separated, limiting conclusive comparison.

In addition, the sample was reused for a study of T cells of mothers and their children.

Material: blood. V gene TRBV12-3 or TRBV12-4 combines with J gene TRBJ1-5; D possibly corresponds to TRBD1 (5 bases). This sequence originates from a boy aged 5-17 years in good health. CDR3 DNA: TGTGCCAGCAGCCACACAGGCAGAATAAATCAGCCCCAGCATTTT. Protein: CASSHTGRINQPQHF.